The sequence of this TCR beta chain was determined in a study of cytomegalovirus exposure and HLA in healthy donors. J was trimmed by 7 bases and V by 0 bases; bases with no gene match: 11. The CDR3 runs to 17 residues. Germline CDR1 reads SGHRS; CDR2 reads YFSETQ. PCR involved 60 Vbeta and 13 Jbeta primers. Method: immunoSEQ multiplex PCR; TCRdb's copy keeps in-frame clones and lacks some. The sample includes 110,000 or so clones, roughly 70% of them seen just once. V is TRBV5-1 and J is TRBJ1-5, with 9 bases fitting TRBD1. Sequenced: PBMCs. The clonotype originates from a man aged 35-49 years in good health and CMV-seronegative. As DNA, the CDR3 is TGCGCCAGCAGCTTGGGGGACAGGGAGGGTGATGGACAGCCCCAGCATTTT. The encoded protein is CASSLGDREGDGQPQHF.